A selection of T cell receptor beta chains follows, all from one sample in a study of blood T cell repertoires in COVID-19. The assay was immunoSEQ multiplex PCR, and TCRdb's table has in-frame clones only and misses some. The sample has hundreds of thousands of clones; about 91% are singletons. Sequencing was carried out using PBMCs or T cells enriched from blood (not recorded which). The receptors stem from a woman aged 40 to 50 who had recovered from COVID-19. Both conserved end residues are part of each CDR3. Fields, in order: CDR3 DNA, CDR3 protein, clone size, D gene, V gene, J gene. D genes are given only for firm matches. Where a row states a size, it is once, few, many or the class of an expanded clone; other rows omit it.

TGTGCCAGCAGCCTCCCGGGTAGTTGGGTTGATGAGCAGTTCTTC,CASSLPGSWVDEQFF,-,-,TRBV5-4,TRBJ2-1
TGCACCAGCAGGACGGAGGGAGAATGGCGCACAGATACGCAGTATTTT,CTSRTEGEWRTDTQYF,once,-,TRBV1,TRBJ2-3
TGTGCCAGCAGCTTCTCACAGGGAGTATACACTGAAGCTTTCTTT,CASSFSQGVYTEAFF,-,-,TRBV5-4,TRBJ1-1
TGTGCCATCAGTGAGTCGGAGCGGGGGCAAGAGACCCAGTACTTC,CAISESERGQETQYF,-,TRBD2,TRBV10-3,TRBJ2-5
TGTGCCACCAGCAGCATGGGAGGGAGGAGCCCGGGCACAGATACGCAGTATTTT,CATSSMGGRSPGTDTQYF,-,TRBD2,TRBV15,TRBJ2-3
TGCGCCAGCAGCTACGGACAGGGTATTTCTGTAACTAATGAAAAACTGTTTTTT,CASSYGQGISVTNEKLFF,few,TRBD1,TRBV5-1,TRBJ1-4
TGTGCCAGCAGTGATTCAGGGACAGGGGGGGTCTATGGCTACACCTTC,CASSDSGTGGVYGYTF,-,TRBD1,TRBV25-1,TRBJ1-2
TGTGCCAGCAGCCCTACGTTCGACGGGTCACCCCTCCACTTT,CASSPTFDGSPLHF,-,-,TRBV3-1/TRBV3-2,TRBJ1-6
TGCGCCAGCAGCCGTCACGCGCAAAGCGGGCCTTTCTATGAGCAGTTCTTC,CASSRHAQSGPFYEQFF,-,-,TRBV4-3,TRBJ2-1
TGTGCCAGCAGCGCAAGCGGGAGGGGCACCTACAATGAGCAGTTCTTC,CASSASGRGTYNEQFF,once,TRBD2,TRBV5-4,TRBJ2-1
TGTGCCACCTCTTGGGACACGGATAACACCGGGGAGCTGTTTTTT,CATSWDTDNTGELFF,-,-,TRBV2,TRBJ2-2
TGTGCCAGCAGCTTTGTTACATCGGGAAACACCATATATTTT,CASSFVTSGNTIYF,-,-,TRBV7-2,TRBJ1-3
TGCGCCAGCAGCAAGACAGGGGAGGATGCGAATGAGCAGTTCTTC,CASSKTGEDANEQFF,-,TRBD1,TRBV5-1,TRBJ2-1
TGTGCCAGCAGTTACTCCCCGCCGACTAGCGGAGGCCTCAATGAGCAGTTCTTC,CASSYSPPTSGGLNEQFF,-,TRBD2,TRBV6-2/TRBV6-3,TRBJ2-1
TGTGCCAGCAGTCCCGTAAGGACAGCCAATGAAAAACTGTTTTTT,CASSPVRTANEKLFF,few,-,TRBV7-6,TRBJ1-4
TGTGCCAGTAGTTTTTTAGGACAGAGCCCTGGGTATGGCTACACCTTC,CASSFLGQSPGYGYTF,-,-,TRBV19,TRBJ1-2
TGTGCCAGTAGGCGGGGGAGGGCCGGGGAGCTGTTTTTT,CASRRGRAGELFF,once,TRBD2,TRBV19,TRBJ2-2
TGTGCCAGCAGCTTGGCCGGGGTGGGGGGAGCTTTCTTT,CASSLAGVGGAFF,-,-,TRBV5-4,TRBJ1-1
TGTGCCAGCAGCTCCCGACAGGGATTGAATTCACCCCTCCACTTT,CASSSRQGLNSPLHF,-,TRBD1,TRBV11-3,TRBJ1-6
TGCGCCAGCAGCCAAGATACGGGGTCCCTTCTGTTGGGAGCTTTCTTT,CASSQDTGSLLLGAFF,-,-,TRBV4-3,TRBJ1-1
TGTGCCAGCAGTTTATCGAGGACAGGTGCTAATTCACCCCTCCACTTT,CASSLSRTGANSPLHF,once,TRBD1,TRBV27,TRBJ1-6
TGTGCCAGCAGCACCCCGGGACTTGGGTTCGGTGAGCAGTTCTTC,CASSTPGLGFGEQFF,-,-,TRBV11-2,TRBJ2-1
TGTGCCAGCAGCCAAAAAGGGACTCGCACAGATACGCAGTATTTT,CASSQKGTRTDTQYF,-,-,TRBV7-3,TRBJ2-3
TGTGCCAGCAGCGAACAGGGTTTGGAGCAGCCCCAGCATTTT,CASSEQGLEQPQHF,once,-,TRBV9,TRBJ1-5
TGTGCCAGCAGCTTAGCGAGGGTGTTGGAGACCCAGTACTTC,CASSLARVLETQYF,-,-,TRBV7-2,TRBJ2-5
TGTGCCACCAGTGAGTGGCAGGGAACAACAGATACGCAGTATTTT,CATSEWQGTTDTQYF,-,-,TRBV24-1,TRBJ2-3
TGTGCCAGCAGCTTGGTAAGGACTAGCGGGAGCTCCTACAATGAGCAGTTCTTC,CASSLVRTSGSSYNEQFF,-,TRBD2,TRBV7-8,TRBJ2-1
TGCGCCAGCAAGTTAGATTCTATGAGCTACACCTTC,CASKLDSMSYTF,-,-,TRBV10-1,TRBJ1-2
TGTGCCTGGGGCCCGACAGGGAGCTTGATCAGCTCCTACGAGCAGTACTTC,CAWGPTGSLISSYEQYF,few,TRBD1,TRBV30,TRBJ2-7